This T cell receptor beta chain was recovered during a study of blood T cell repertoires in COVID-19. Study-wide context: T cells, B-cell-depleted T cells, or PBMCs supplied cDNA or gDNA.

This clone came up a few times. Germline trimming cut 0 bases from V and 9 bases from J; bases unmatched to any gene: 6. CDR3 size: 14 residues. Per the germline V gene, CDR1 is LNHDA and CDR2 is SQIVND (reference sequence). Generated by immunoSEQ multiplex PCR, the TCRdb table keeps only in-frame clones and is missing some. The sample yields more than 120,000 clones, 85% seen once. The source material was peripheral blood. The J gene is TRBJ1-1, the V gene TRBV19; 8 bases line up with TRBD1. This clonotype was sampled from a human donor with acute or convalescent COVID-19. The donor label of this sample is uncertain. CDR3 DNA: TGTGCCAGTAGTATAGATCCGGACAGGGAGAAAGCTTTCTTT. It codes for CASSIDPDREKAFF.